The next 13 T cell receptor beta chains were all read from a single sample in a study of shared clonotypes between healthy human individuals. Produced via immunoSEQ multiplex PCR; TCRdb's table is partial and in-frame only. The sample lists around 600,000 clones; roughly 96% were seen once. Naive CD8 cells comprised CD45RO-negative, CCR7-positively selected cells, excluding terminally differentiated effector memory CD45RA+ cells. The specimen was naive CD8+ T cells sorted from blood. The receptors derive from a young woman in good health.

The chain links TRBV27 to TRBJ2-5, with D perhaps TRBD1 (6 bases). The V gene lost 1 base and the J gene lost 5 bases, with 14 bases spanning the gap. The germline gives CDR1 MNHEY, CDR2 SMNVEV (reference sequence). This CDR3 region has 15 residues. The CDR3 is CASSLWMGAGETQYF. DNA for the CDR3: TGTGCCAGCAGTTTATGGATGGGGGCAGGTGAGACCCAGTACTTC.

J is TRBJ2-1 and V is TRBV27, with a weak D call TRBD1 (6 bases). Germline CDR1 reads MNHEY; CDR2 reads SMNVEV (reference sequence). The V end lost 5 bases, the J end lost 0 bases, and 14 bases lay between the germline ends. This CDR3 comprises 16 residues. CDR3 sequence reads: CASSPGTWSSYNEQFF. The DNA for the CDR3 is TGTGCCAGCAGTCCAGGGACATGGAGCTCCTACAATGAGCAGTTCTTC.

The chain couples TRBV5-4 to TRBJ2-6, with a possible D match to TRBD2 (5 bases). The CDR3 runs to 16 residues. V was pared by 0 bases and J by 0 bases, with 7 bases between. CDR1 SGHNT and CDR2 YYREEE come from the germline V gene (reference sequence). This CDR3 reads CASSLDDYSGANVLTF. The CDR3 DNA reads as TGTGCCAGCAGCTTGGATGACTACTCTGGGGCCAACGTCCTGACTTTC. Supplemented by reference TRBV5-4 and TRBJ2-6, the full variable domain reads ETGVTQSPTHLIKTRGQQVTLRCSSQSGHNTVSWYQQALGQGPQFIFQYYREEENGRGNFPPRFSGLQFPNYSSELNVNALELDDSALYLCASSLDDYSGANVLTFGAGSRLTVL.

V and J are TRBV5-6 and TRBJ2-1, with D perhaps matching TRBD2 (5 bases). V gave up 0 bases and J gave up 1 base, with 8 bases separating them. Germline V lookup: CDR1 SGHDT, CDR2 YYEEEE. The CDR3 contains 15 residues. CDR3 sequence: CASSLGSGSYNEQFF. The DNA of the CDR3 is TGTGCCAGCAGCTTGGGGTCGGGATCCTACAATGAGCAGTTCTTC.

The rearrangement uses TRBV5-1 and TRBJ2-7; TRBD2 aligns across 11 bases. The germline V gene has CDR1 SGHRS and CDR2 YFSETQ. The CDR3 has 15 amino acids. J was trimmed by 2 bases and V by 4 bases; bases with no gene match: 5. The chain's CDR3 is CASSPGTSGTYEQYF. CDR3 sequence (DNA): TGCGCCAGCAGCCCGGGGACTAGCGGTACCTACGAGCAGTACTTC.

This clone appeared a single time. The V and J genes are TRBV6-5 and TRBJ2-1; possibly TRBD2 for D (6 bases). The CDR3 is 15 amino acids. V was pared by 6 bases and J by 3 bases, with 15 bases between. Germline values: CDR1 MNHEY, CDR2 SVGAGI. DNA of the CDR3: TGTGCCAGCAGATTGGGGACTCCCCTCTACAATGAGCAGTTCTTC. It specifies CASRLGTPLYNEQFF.

The chain links TRBV6-5 to TRBJ2-1; D is unresolved. V lost 5 bases and J lost 7, with 9 bases in between. Germline CDR1 reads MNHEY; CDR2 reads SVGAGI. This CDR3 contains 12 residues. In DNA, the CDR3 is TGTGCCAGCAGTACAACGCGGAATGAGCAGTTCTTC. It is translated as CASSTTRNEQFF.

The V call is TRBV30, the J call TRBJ1-4; tentatively, D is TRBD1 (5 bases). V was cut by 0 bases and J by 3 bases, with 8 bases left in between. The CDR3 sequence is 14 residues long. The germline gives CDR1 GTSNPN, CDR2 SVGIG (reference sequence). The CDR3 is CAWSVRGSNEKLFF. CDR3 DNA sequence: TGTGCCTGGAGTGTGAGGGGTTCTAATGAAAAACTGTTTTTT.

The CDR3 region has the DNA TGTGCCAGCAGTTTTTGGGGGGCTAGCAATGAGCAGTTCTTC. The encoded protein is CASSFWGASNEQFF. V and J are TRBV27 and TRBJ2-1; D may be TRBD1 or TRBD2 (6 bases each). V dropped 3 bases and J dropped 6 bases, with 12 bases sitting between them. CDR1 MNHEY and CDR2 SMNVEV come from the germline V gene (reference sequence). The CDR3 is 14 amino acids.

The chain joins TRBV7-9 to TRBJ1-1; D may be TRBD1 (6 bases). From germline, CDR1 is SEHNR and CDR2 FQNEAQ (reference sequence). Trimming removed 1 base from V and 1 base from J, with 19 bases in between. The CDR3 loop spans 18 amino acids. The CDR3 DNA reads as TGTGCCAGCAGCTTAGGGGTTAAACAGGGATTAAAGAACACTGAAGCTTTCTTT. Encoded protein: CASSLGVKQGLKNTEAFF. Supplemented by reference TRBV7-9 and TRBJ1-1, the full variable domain reads DTGVSQNPRHKITKRGQNVTFRCDPISEHNRLYWYRQTLGQGPEFLTYFQNEAQLEKSRLLSDRFSAERPKGSFSTLEIQRTEQGDSAMYLCASSLGVKQGLKNTEAFFGQGTRLTVV.

The chain carries TRBV5-1 and TRBJ2-7, with 7 nucleotides matching TRBD1. The ends lost 4 bases at V and 0 bases at J; junction bases unmatched: 10. The CDR3 totals 16 residues. Per germline, CDR1 SGHRS and CDR2 YFSETQ. CDR3 bases: TGCGCCAGCAGCCCAGGGACAGCCTTCAGCTCCTACGAGCAGTACTTC. Its translation: CASSPGTAFSSYEQYF.

The V call is TRBV30, the J call TRBJ1-1; the D is unclear. CDR1 is GTSNPN and CDR2 is SVGIG in the germline V gene (reference sequence). The CDR3 runs to 14 residues. The germline V and J ends were trimmed by 4 bases and 1 base, with 13 bases remaining between them. CDR3 nucleotides: TGTGCCTGGAACATACTCGAATGGAACACTGAAGCTTTCTTT. The encoded protein is CAWNILEWNTEAFF. Looking up the rest from reference TRBV30 and TRBJ1-1 gives the full variable domain: SQTIHQWPATLVQPVGSPLSLECTVEGTSNPNLYWYRQAAGRGLQLLFYSVGIGQISSEVPQNLSASRPQDRQFILSSKKLLLSDSGFYLCAWNILEWNTEAFFGQGTRLTVV.

The chain combines TRBV4-1 with TRBJ2-7; D possibly corresponds to TRBD2 (5 bases). V lost 0 bases and J 3 bases, leaving 6 bases between the germline ends. The CDR3 has 13 amino acids. CDR1 is MGHRA, CDR2 YSYEKL, per germline. This CDR3 reads CASSQDTSYEQYF. CDR3 bases: TGCGCCAGCAGCCAAGACACTAGCTACGAGCAGTACTTC.